This is a list of T cell receptor beta chains from one sample in a study of cytomegalovirus exposure and HLA in healthy donors. Produced via immunoSEQ multiplex PCR; TCRdb's table is partial and in-frame only. The data contain about 160,000 clones, 77% of them singletons. The sample taken for sequencing was PBMCs. The receptor set was obtained from a man in his forties or fifties in good health and CMV-seropositive. CDR3s include the opening cysteine and the closing phenylalanine or tryptophan. Fields, in order: CDR3 length, J gene, clone size, D gene, V gene, CDR3 DNA, CDR3 protein. D genes are given only for firm matches. For some rows the clone size is stated as once, few or many, or as a class when expanded; others skip it.

len: 16; j_gene: TRBJ2-2; abundance: -; d_gene: TRBD1; v_gene: TRBV4-1; CDR3nt: TGCGCCAGCAGCCAGGGACAGGGGGCTGTTAACGGGGAGCTGTTTTTT; CDR3aa: CASSQGQGAVNGELFF
len: 13; j_gene: TRBJ1-5; abundance: -; d_gene: -; v_gene: TRBV19; CDR3nt: TGTGCCAGTAGTCAAGGGGCGAATCAGCCCCAGCATTTT; CDR3aa: CASSQGANQPQHF
len: 15; j_gene: TRBJ1-6; abundance: -; d_gene: -; v_gene: TRBV4-2; CDR3nt: TGTGCCAGCAGCCAAGATTACAGGAAGAATTCACCCCTCCACTTT; CDR3aa: CASSQDYRKNSPLHF
len: 14; j_gene: TRBJ1-4; abundance: -; d_gene: TRBD1; v_gene: TRBV2; CDR3nt: TGTGCCAGCAGCAACAGGGGGAAAAATGAAAAACTGTTTTTT; CDR3aa: CASSNRGKNEKLFF
len: 11; j_gene: TRBJ2-1; abundance: -; d_gene: -; v_gene: TRBV2; CDR3nt: TGTGCCAGCAGGTACAGCTCCCGGCAGTTCTTC; CDR3aa: CASRYSSRQFF
len: 14; j_gene: TRBJ1-5; abundance: -; d_gene: -; v_gene: TRBV28; CDR3nt: TGTGCCAGCAGTTTAGAACAGGGCAGTCAGCCCCAGCATTTT; CDR3aa: CASSLEQGSQPQHF
len: 15; j_gene: TRBJ1-5; abundance: -; d_gene: TRBD1; v_gene: TRBV9; CDR3nt: TGTGCCAGCAGCGCAGGAGGACAGGGAGGACAGCCCCAGCATTTT; CDR3aa: CASSAGGQGGQPQHF
len: 13; j_gene: TRBJ1-1; abundance: -; d_gene: -; v_gene: TRBV6-6; CDR3nt: TGTGCCAGCAGTTATGTGGACACCACTGAAGCTTTCTTT; CDR3aa: CASSYVDTTEAFF
len: 13; j_gene: TRBJ2-7; abundance: once; d_gene: -; v_gene: TRBV28; CDR3nt: TGTGCCAGCCGGCGAGGGTCCTCCTACGAGCAGTACTTC; CDR3aa: CASRRGSSYEQYF
len: 14; j_gene: TRBJ1-2; abundance: -; d_gene: -; v_gene: TRBV12-5; CDR3nt: TGTGCTAGTGGTTTGGCGCCCAGCGACTATGGCTACACCTTC; CDR3aa: CASGLAPSDYGYTF
len: 14; j_gene: TRBJ2-7; abundance: -; d_gene: -; v_gene: TRBV18; CDR3nt: TGTGCCAGCTCACCTTTGACAGGAGGTTACGAGCAGTACTTC; CDR3aa: CASSPLTGGYEQYF
len: 15; j_gene: TRBJ1-2; abundance: -; d_gene: -; v_gene: TRBV4-3; CDR3nt: TGCGCCAGCAGCGACGTCACCCCCGGGGGGTATGGCTACACCTTC; CDR3aa: CASSDVTPGGYGYTF
len: 15; j_gene: TRBJ2-3; abundance: -; d_gene: TRBD2; v_gene: TRBV5-1; CDR3nt: TGCGCCAGCAGGCGACTAGCGGGGTCAACAGATACGCAGTATTTT; CDR3aa: CASRRLAGSTDTQYF
len: 17; j_gene: TRBJ2-1; abundance: -; d_gene: TRBD2; v_gene: TRBV7-3; CDR3nt: TGTGCCAGCAGCTTAATTCCCCTAGCGGGGGAGTACAATGAGCAGTTCTTC; CDR3aa: CASSLIPLAGEYNEQFF
len: 14; j_gene: TRBJ1-3; abundance: few; d_gene: -; v_gene: TRBV6-1; CDR3nt: TGTGCCAGCAGTTCTCAGGGGATGGGAAACACCATATATTTT; CDR3aa: CASSSQGMGNTIYF
len: 14; j_gene: TRBJ2-1; abundance: -; d_gene: -; v_gene: TRBV27; CDR3nt: TGTGCCAGCAGTTTCGGGGGGCCGAACAATGAGCAGTTCTTC; CDR3aa: CASSFGGPNNEQFF
len: 12; j_gene: TRBJ1-4; abundance: -; d_gene: -; v_gene: TRBV4-1; CDR3nt: TGCGCCAGCAGCCAAGCCCTAGGAAAACTGTTTTTT; CDR3aa: CASSQALGKLFF
len: 15; j_gene: TRBJ2-2; abundance: -; d_gene: -; v_gene: TRBV18; CDR3nt: TGTGCCAGCTCACCACTTGACTCCTCCAAGAGGGAGCTGTTTTTT; CDR3aa: CASSPLDSSKRELFF
len: 13; j_gene: TRBJ2-7; abundance: -; d_gene: -; v_gene: TRBV5-6; CDR3nt: TGTGCCAGCAGCTTGGCCGGGTCTCACGAGCAGTACTTC; CDR3aa: CASSLAGSHEQYF
len: 15; j_gene: TRBJ2-7; abundance: -; d_gene: TRBD1; v_gene: TRBV6-6; CDR3nt: TGTGCCAGCAGCTCCGACAGGGCTCGGCTCTACGAGCAGTACTTC; CDR3aa: CASSSDRARLYEQYF
len: 15; j_gene: TRBJ2-7; abundance: once; d_gene: -; v_gene: TRBV9; CDR3nt: TGTGCCAGCAGCGTAGCTATCGGCCCTGAGGGGGAGCAGCACTTC; CDR3aa: CASSVAIGPEGEQHF
len: 13; j_gene: TRBJ2-7; abundance: -; d_gene: TRBD1; v_gene: TRBV7-2; CDR3nt: TGTGCCAGCAGCGTAGACAGGGCCTACGAGCAGTACTTC; CDR3aa: CASSVDRAYEQYF
len: 16; j_gene: TRBJ1-2; abundance: -; d_gene: TRBD1; v_gene: TRBV7-2; CDR3nt: TGTGCCAGCAGCTTAGCGGGGTCAGGGGGCGCCTATGGCTACACCTTC; CDR3aa: CASSLAGSGGAYGYTF
len: 16; j_gene: TRBJ2-7; abundance: -; d_gene: TRBD2; v_gene: TRBV5-1; CDR3nt: TGCGCCAGCAGCATCACTAGCGGGGGAAGCTCCTACGAGCAGTACTTC; CDR3aa: CASSITSGGSSYEQYF
len: 13; j_gene: TRBJ2-7; abundance: -; d_gene: -; v_gene: TRBV7-9; CDR3nt: TGTGCCAGCAGCGATAGGGGGGGCTACGAGCAGTACTTC; CDR3aa: CASSDRGGYEQYF
len: 15; j_gene: TRBJ1-1; abundance: few; d_gene: -; v_gene: TRBV5-1; CDR3nt: TGCGCCAGCTCCCCCACACAGGGTGGGGGCACTGAAGCTTTCTTT; CDR3aa: CASSPTQGGGTEAFF
len: 15; j_gene: TRBJ1-2; abundance: -; d_gene: -; v_gene: TRBV5-1; CDR3nt: TGCGCCAGCAGCTTGGGACCCGAAACAACAGGGAGCTACACCTTC; CDR3aa: CASSLGPETTGSYTF
len: 15; j_gene: TRBJ2-3; abundance: -; d_gene: TRBD2; v_gene: TRBV18; CDR3nt: TGTGCCAGCTCACCAGGGGGGGTTGGCACAGATACGCAGTATTTT; CDR3aa: CASSPGGVGTDTQYF
len: 15; j_gene: TRBJ1-4; abundance: few; d_gene: -; v_gene: TRBV2; CDR3nt: TGTGCCAGCAGTGAAACGGCAGGGTTGGTTGAAAAACTGTTTTTT; CDR3aa: CASSETAGLVEKLFF